Here is one T cell receptor (beta chain) with its context. What it binds is unknown. CDR3 length: 17 amino acids. Germline CDR1 LNHDA, CDR2 SQIVND (reference sequence). The V end lost 5 bases, the J end lost 5 bases, and 22 bases lay between the germline ends. This record comes from a study of PD-1 blockade in classical Hodgkin lymphoma. Findings of the study overall: Complete responders possessed baseline diversity comparable to newly diagnosed patients. A significant rise in TCR diversity by C4D1 was seen for CD4+ but not CD8+ cells. Lower baseline TCR diversity was reported for newly diagnosed patients than for healthy donors.

The repertoire was sequenced with immunoSEQ multiplex PCR; TCRdb's copy has only in-frame clones and lacks some. In the table there are around 91,000 clones, about nine tenths of which are singletons. Following autologous stem cell transplantation, relapse occurred in every patient, and exposure to brentuximab vedotin varied. Patients showed best responses of complete response, partial response or progressive disease. This receptor was taken from a human donor with classical Hodgkin lymphoma. Sequencing was performed on peripheral blood mononuclear cells (PBMCs), taken at baseline. This chain joins TRBV19 and TRBJ2-1; D is perhaps TRBD2 (5 bases). The CDR3 nucleotides are TGTGCCAGTAGTCGGGGTCTCGGTCGCCCTTCAGACAATGAGCAGTTCTTC. Protein sequence: CASSRGLGRPSDNEQFF.